Below, 8 T cell receptor beta chains from the same sample are listed, as sequenced in a study of blood T cell repertoires in COVID-19. Profiling relied on immunoSEQ multiplex PCR, and the TCRdb table lists in-frame clones only, not all of them. The table has almost 200,000 clones, 86% seen once. The sample taken for sequencing was peripheral blood. These receptor sequences come from a woman between 65 and 79 years old with acute or convalescent COVID-19.

The chain links TRBV7-8 to TRBJ1-2, with a possible D match to TRBD1 (6 bases). CDR1 and CDR2 from the germline V gene are SGHVS and FQNEAQ. The ends were cut back, 6 bases at V and 2 bases at J, with 19 bases in the middle. The length of the CDR3 is 16 residues. The chain's CDR3 is CASRTRAGRGNYGYTF. CDR3 in DNA: TGTGCCAGCAGAACGAGGGCGGGCAGGGGCAACTATGGCTACACCTTC.

The chain recombines TRBV5-1 with TRBJ1-1; TRBD1 might be the D (6 bases). CDR3 length: 14 residues. The V gene's germline CDR1 is SGHRS and CDR2 YFSETQ. The germline V and J ends were trimmed by 0 bases and 10 bases, with 16 bases remaining between them. The DNA of the CDR3 is TGCGCCAGCAGCTTGGAGGGCGCCAGGGGCAGAGCTTTCTTT. Amino acid sequence: CASSLEGARGRAFF.

The J gene is TRBJ1-5, the V gene TRBV7-3, with TRBD1 as a possible D gene (5 bases). The germline CDR1 and CDR2 sequences are SGHTA and FQGTGA. V lost 3 bases, J lost 7 bases, and 10 bases lay in between. The CDR3 is 13 amino acids. The CDR3 here is CASSLGRGQPQHF. The CDR3, as DNA: TGTGCCAGCAGCTTGGGGAGGGGCCAGCCCCAGCATTTT.

In the case of this clone: This sample also contains other DNA sequences that code for the same CDR3. This rearrangement joins TRBV6-1 to TRBJ1-5; a possible D gene is TRBD1 (5 bases). CDR3 size: 15 residues. CDR1 is MNHNS and CDR2 is SASEGT in the germline V gene. V shed 0 bases and J shed 5 bases, with 11 bases lying between them. The CDR3 loop is CASSEAGGRDQPQHF. CDR3 DNA: TGTGCCAGCAGTGAAGCGGGGGGTAGGGATCAGCCCCAGCATTTT.

The chain couples TRBV19 to TRBJ2-7; 10 nucleotides agree with TRBD2. CDR3 length: 15 amino acids. Losses at the gene ends were 6 bases for V and 3 bases for J; bases not matched to a gene: 8. Germline V gene lookup returns CDR1 LNHDA and CDR2 SQIVND (reference sequence). The CDR3 DNA reads TGTGCCAGTAGCCTACTAGCGGGACCCCGCTACGAGCAGTACTTC. Amino acid sequence: CASSLLAGPRYEQYF.

CDR3 protein: CASSTLAAARAGSYNEQFF. The CDR3 nucleotides are TGTGCCAGTAGTACACTAGCGGCGGCAAGAGCAGGGTCCTACAATGAGCAGTTCTTC. The chain recombines TRBV19 with TRBJ2-1, with 8 bases fitting TRBD2. The length of the CDR3 is 19 residues. Germline CDR1 is LNHDA and CDR2 is SQIVND (reference sequence). V trimming: 4 bases; J trimming: 1 base; junction bases outside the gene matches: 15.

This clone was found once. This chain uses TRBV19 with TRBJ2-2, with 12 positions matching TRBD1. The CDR3 is made up of 17 amino acids. The V segment lost 3 bases and the J segment 6 bases; nucleotides outside the gene matches: 8. CDR1 LNHDA and CDR2 SQIVND come from the germline V gene (reference sequence). For the CDR3, the DNA is TGTGCCAGTAGTATCCGTCCGGGACAGGGGGCTTCCGGGGAGCTGTTTTTT. Translating gives CASSIRPGQGASGELFF.

V and J are TRBV5-5 and TRBJ1-5; D is ambiguous. The CDR3 contains 16 residues. The V end lost 0 bases, the J end lost 2 bases, and 12 bases lay between the germline ends. CDR1 SGHKS and CDR2 YYEKEE come from the germline V gene (reference sequence). CDR3 in amino acids: CASSLAAVGGNQPQHF. In DNA, the CDR3 is TGTGCCAGCAGCTTGGCCGCGGTCGGGGGCAATCAGCCCCAGCATTTT.